Shown below are 27 T cell receptor beta chains from a single sample sequenced in a study of OX40 agonist ivuxolimab in advanced cancers. Profiled with immunoSEQ multiplex PCR; TCRdb holds only in-frame clones, not every one. The table shows around 100,000 clones, with about 91% occurring only once. Sequenced material: CD4+ or CD8+ T cells sorted from blood, taken in a trial of the OX40 agonist ivuxolimab. These receptors came from an adult with an advanced solid tumor such as melanoma, head and neck, liver or kidney cancer.

The sample holds a few counts of this clone. The chain joins TRBV19 to TRBJ1-2; maybe TRBD1 (5 bases). Trimming removed 5 bases at V and 5 bases at J, with 12 bases between. Germline CDR1 and CDR2: LNHDA and SQIVND (reference sequence). The CDR3 runs 13 residues. In DNA, the CDR3 is TGTGCCAGTAGTCCGCTTGGGGGTTATGGCTACACCTTC. It encodes CASSPLGGYGYTF.

In this sample, this clone turned up a few times. The genes are TRBV20-1 and TRBJ1-6, with D possibly being TRBD1 (5 bases). The CDR3 consists of 11 residues. The germline V and J ends were trimmed by 3 bases and 16 bases, with 13 bases remaining between them. CDR1 and CDR2 from the germline V gene are DFQATT and SNEGSKA (reference sequence). CDR3 sequence: CSASQGLLLHF. In nucleotides, the CDR3 is TGCAGTGCTAGCCAGGGACTCCTTCTCCACTTT.

Only one count was recorded for this clone. The genes are TRBV18 and TRBJ2-7; D is possibly TRBD1 or TRBD2 (5 bases each). The CDR3 consists of 17 residues. CDR1 KGHSH and CDR2 LQKENI come from the germline V gene. Trimming stripped 2 bases from V and 3 bases from J, with 20 bases between. This chain's CDR3 is CASSPWDRSRDNYEQYF. The CDR3 coding sequence is TGTGCCAGCTCACCATGGGACCGGTCTCGCGACAACTACGAGCAGTACTTC.

The CDR3 reads CASSPLQGSSGYTF. The CDR3, as DNA: TGTGCCAGCAGTCCGCTCCAGGGATCGTCTGGCTACACCTTC. This sequence joins TRBV6-5 and TRBJ1-2; D possibly corresponds to TRBD1 (5 bases). Germline CDR1 is MNHEY and CDR2 is SVGAGI. Deletions cut 5 bases from V and 7 bases from J, with 17 bases between. This CDR3 comprises 14 residues.

The V and J genes are TRBV5-4 and TRBJ2-1, with 8 bases aligning to TRBD2. With 1 base clipped from V and 4 bases from J, the junction kept 13 bases outside the gene matches. The CDR3 loop spans 18 amino acids. Germline V gives CDR1 SGHNT, CDR2 YYREEE (reference sequence). The DNA of the CDR3 is TGTGCCAGCAGCTTGCTCCTAGCGGGTATCCCCTGGTACAATGAGCAGTTCTTC. Residues: CASSLLLAGIPWYNEQFF.

The chain joins TRBV6-6 to TRBJ2-7; tentative D call: TRBD1 (5 bases). The CDR3 has 15 amino acids. Germline V gene data show CDR1 as MNHNY and CDR2 as SVGAGI (reference sequence). With 2 bases removed from V and 3 bases from J, the gap between germline ends came to 14 bases. The CDR3 reads CASSYRGPLFYEQYF. DNA for the CDR3: TGTGCCAGCAGTTACAGGGGTCCTCTCTTCTACGAGCAGTACTTC.

This chain links TRBV2 with TRBJ1-4; tentative D call: TRBD1 (5 bases). This CDR3 contains 13 residues. Between the trimmed V and J ends, which lost 0 bases and 13 bases, there was a span of 12 bases. Per the germline V gene, CDR1 is SNHLY and CDR2 is FYNNEI. This CDR3 is CASSEAREGRLFF. The CDR3 DNA is TGTGCCAGCAGTGAAGCGAGGGAGGGGAGACTGTTTTTT.

The rearrangement uses TRBV19 and TRBJ1-2; D unresolved. This CDR3 region has 12 residues. Germline CDR1 LNHDA, CDR2 SQIVND (reference sequence). V was clipped by 7 bases and J by 6 bases, with 12 bases between them. CDR3 in amino acids: CASKGILDGYTF. The CDR3 nucleotides are TGTGCCAGTAAAGGCATCCTGGATGGCTACACCTTC.

The chain's CDR3 is CASRAANTGELFF. The CDR3, as DNA: TGCGCCAGCAGAGCAGCGAACACCGGGGAGCTGTTTTTT. This chain uses TRBV10-2 with TRBJ2-2, with D unresolved. Trimming cost V 6 bases and J 0 bases, with 5 bases left between them. The CDR3 consists of 13 residues. Germline CDR1 and CDR2: WSHSY and SAAADI.

The chain uses TRBV15 and TRBJ2-3; tentative D call: TRBD1 (6 bases). The CDR3 is 14 amino acids. The V and J ends lost 6 bases and 5 bases respectively, with 15 bases between them. Looked up from germline, CDR1 is LNHNV and CDR2 is YYDKDF (reference sequence). The CDR3 here is CATRAGGQRDTQYF. DNA of the CDR3: TGTGCCACCAGGGCTGGGGGCCAGAGAGATACGCAGTATTTT.

The CDR3 nucleotides read TGTGCCTGGAAGGGACAGGAAAACTACGAGCAGTACTTC. Translated, it gives CAWKGQENYEQYF. V usage is TRBV30 and J usage is TRBJ2-7; 8 nucleotides align to TRBD1. The ends lost 4 bases at V and 3 bases at J; junction bases unmatched: 5. Germline CDR1 reads GTSNPN; CDR2 reads SVGIG (reference sequence). The CDR3 has 13 amino acids. Filled out from reference TRBV30 and TRBJ2-7, the complete variable domain reads SQTIHQWPATLVQPVGSPLSLECTVEGTSNPNLYWYRQAAGRGLQLLFYSVGIGQISSEVPQNLSASRPQDRQFILSSKKLLLSDSGFYLCAWKGQENYEQYFGPGTRLTVT.

The chain couples TRBV11-3 to TRBJ2-2; 12 bases map to TRBD2. Germline V lookup: CDR1 SGHNT, CDR2 YENEEA. V was pared by 3 bases and J by 3 bases, with 5 bases of the junction left unmatched. The CDR3 covers 17 residues. DNA for the CDR3: TGTGCCAGCAGCTTCCCTAGCGGGGGGGCAGACACCGGGGAGCTGTTTTTT. It encodes CASSFPSGGADTGELFF.

This sequence joins TRBV2 and TRBJ2-3; 9 bases are a match to TRBD2. This CDR3 has 14 residues. Germline V lookup: CDR1 SNHLY, CDR2 FYNNEI. The ends lost 6 bases at V and 2 bases at J; junction bases unmatched: 3. The CDR3 DNA sequence: TGTGCCAGCAGGCGCGGGGGGGCCACAGATACGCAGTATTTT. This translates into CASRRGGATDTQYF.

The chain employs TRBV11-2 and TRBJ1-3, with TRBD1 as a possible D gene (5 bases). The CDR3 runs to 14 residues. Germline V gives CDR1 SGHAT, CDR2 FQNNGV. Trimming took off 3 bases at V and 2 bases at J, with 8 bases between the two ends. The CDR3 reads CASSFRAAGNTIYF. The CDR3 bases are TGTGCCAGCAGCTTCAGGGCCGCTGGAAACACCATATATTTT.

The chain carries TRBV28 and TRBJ1-1, with D perhaps TRBD1 (6 bases). This CDR3 region has 14 residues. Trimming took off 6 bases at V and 2 bases at J, with 13 bases between the two ends. Germline V gene sequence: CDR1 MDHEN, CDR2 SYDVKM. The CDR3 DNA follows: TGTGCCAGCAGCCCGCCAGGGGCTAACACTGAAGCTTTCTTT. Its translation: CASSPPGANTEAFF.

The chain joins TRBV15 to TRBJ2-7; D not certain. The CDR3 is made up of 15 amino acids. V lost 0 bases, J lost 1 base, and 10 bases lay in between. Germline CDR1 and CDR2: LNHNV and YYDKDF (reference sequence). CDR3 loop: CATSRDWRPSYEQYF. The CDR3 DNA sequence: TGTGCCACCAGCAGAGATTGGCGGCCTTCCTACGAGCAGTACTTC.

This chain joins TRBV5-1 and TRBJ2-3, with 7 bases lining up with TRBD2. V gave up 4 bases and J gave up 0 bases; unmatched junction bases: 14. The CDR3 contains 18 residues. Germline assignment: CDR1 SGHRS and CDR2 YFSETQ. CDR3 nucleotide sequence: TGCGCCAGCAGCCCTTGGGGGGGTGGCGCGGGGAGCACAGATACGCAGTATTTT. Translation: CASSPWGGGAGSTDTQYF.

The genes are TRBV25-1 and TRBJ2-1; D remains ambiguous. The CDR3 sequence is 15 residues long. CDR1 and CDR2 (germline): MGHDK, SYGVNS. The V and J ends lost 2 bases and 5 bases respectively, with 13 bases between them. The CDR3 sequence is CASSERVGGNNEQFF. CDR3 DNA: TGTGCCAGCAGTGAAAGAGTCGGCGGTAACAATGAGCAGTTCTTC.

The V gene is TRBV18, the J gene TRBJ1-6; 12 nucleotides agree with TRBD1. After removal of 2 bases from V and 7 bases from J, the junction contained 9 bases not matched to a gene. Germline V CDR1 and CDR2: KGHSH, LQKENI. The CDR3 is 18 residues long. The CDR3 here is CASSPVGQGARGNSPLHF. DNA of the CDR3: TGTGCCAGCTCACCAGTGGGACAGGGGGCGCGGGGAAATTCACCCCTCCACTTT.

The rearrangement links TRBV6-1 to TRBJ2-7; D is unclear. V lost 2 bases, J lost 0 bases, and 5 bases lay in between. This CDR3 comprises 13 residues. Per germline, CDR1 MNHNS and CDR2 SASEGT. CDR3 DNA sequence: TGTGCCAGCAGTGAAACTTACTCCTACGAGCAGTACTTC. It codes for CASSETYSYEQYF.

This chain links TRBV6-1 with TRBJ2-3; D not resolved. CDR3 size: 13 residues. Germline assignment: CDR1 MNHNS and CDR2 SASEGT. Trimming shortened V by 5 bases and J by 6 bases, and 12 bases separated the two germline ends. The CDR3 coding sequence is TGTGCCAGCAGTCCTAAGCGCGGCGATACGCAGTATTTT. It yields the protein CASSPKRGDTQYF.

This clone was picked up one time. The chain recombines TRBV4-1 with TRBJ1-5, with 7 bases that match TRBD1. There are 14 residues in the CDR3. The germline CDR1 and CDR2 sequences are MGHRA and YSYEKL. J was trimmed by 4 bases and V by 3 bases; bases with no gene match: 3. CDR3 region: CASSQGDRNQPQHF. The CDR3 DNA reads as TGCGCCAGCAGCCAGGGGGACAGAAATCAGCCCCAGCATTTT.

The V gene is TRBV27, the J gene TRBJ1-1, with D possibly TRBD1 on 6 matching bases. The CDR3 is 14 amino acids. V was cut by 3 bases and J by 6 bases, with 14 bases left in between. Germline CDR1 is MNHEY and CDR2 is SMNVEV (reference sequence). CDR3 amino acids: CASSFPGQTAEAFF. The DNA of the CDR3 is TGTGCCAGCAGTTTTCCCGGACAGACGGCTGAAGCTTTCTTT.

The V gene is TRBV19, the J gene TRBJ2-1; TRBD1 matches 10 bases. The CDR3 is 14 amino acids. Trimming cost V 8 bases and J 6 bases; bases outside gene matches: 7. The V gene's germline CDR1 is LNHDA and CDR2 SQIVND (reference sequence). Here the CDR3 reads CASEPGQGINEQFF. The CDR3 nucleotides are TGTGCCAGTGAACCGGGACAGGGGATCAATGAGCAGTTCTTC.

The V call is TRBV11-2, the J call TRBJ2-3; 9 positions match TRBD2. From germline, CDR1 is SGHAT and CDR2 FQNNGV. The V segment lost 6 bases and the J segment 6 bases; nucleotides outside the gene matches: 7. CDR3 length equals 14 residues. The CDR3, as DNA: TGTGCCAGCAGGCTTAGCGGGAGAGGGGATACGCAGTATTTT. Its translation: CASRLSGRGDTQYF.

The chain has TRBV10-3 and TRBJ1-3; possible D gene TRBD1, 5 bases. The CDR3 runs 14 residues. Germline V gene lookup returns CDR1 ENHRY and CDR2 SYGVKD. The V and J ends lost 4 bases and 4 bases respectively, with 11 bases between them. DNA for the CDR3: TGTGCCATCAGTGCCGGGACCCAAGGAAACACCATATATTTT. Protein product: CAISAGTQGNTIYF.

DNA of the CDR3: TGTGCCAGCAGCCCCCACCATTACGAGCAGTACTTC. Translation gives CASSPHHYEQYF. The V gene is TRBV14, the J gene TRBJ2-7; D unresolved. Germline assignment: CDR1 SGHDN and CDR2 FVKESK. Trimming removed 4 bases from V and 4 bases from J, with 8 bases in between. The CDR3 is 12 amino acids.